This T cell receptor beta chain was profiled in a study of cytomegalovirus exposure and HLA in healthy donors (dated by TCRdb to between 2016 and 2019). In the study overall: In an earlier analysis of under 750 of the donors, about 270 Gb of sequence data and 100 million or so unique TCR beta sequences from about 179 million T cells were reported. Approximately 310 gigabases of sequencing data and roughly 90 million unique TCR sequences were included in an early release covering about 620 HLA-typed donors. Of the roughly 400 genotyped donors, less than 90% were placed in the genetic ancestry cluster associated with self-reported Caucasian donors. The study aimed to test whether cataloging public T cell receptors could reveal signatures of past pathogen exposure. The study profiled the T cell repertoires of 500 to 800 subjects by immunosequencing and related them to cytomegalovirus serostatus. Along with the roughly 670-subject first cohort, a separate validation cohort of more than 90 different subjects was used. High-throughput TCR immunosequencing, statistical association of individual TCRs with disease status, and machine learning were combined to predict cytomegalovirus infection status. A later analysis re-analyzed previously published TCR beta repertoires from 666 donors and added high-resolution HLA genotyping to study TCR occurrence patterns. Rather than using new phenotypic data, the later analysis identified candidate immune exposures from TCR beta sequences and from how often those sequences occurred across donors. To decide whether each TCR beta V gene segment behaved as functional or pseudogenic, an earlier analysis of approximately 600 of the donors relied on high-throughput TCR beta sequencing. Alongside the repertoire data, information on donor age, sex, ethnicity and CMV serostatus was compiled. A later genetic analysis used genome-wide SNP genotypes for about 60% of the 666 donors, treating that subset as a discovery cohort. Every discovery cohort repertoire had been produced on one sequencing platform. Class I and class II HLA loci were covered by the typing at four-digit resolution. The number of donors typed differed by locus, with roughly 620-640 for A, B, C, DRB1 and DQB1, about 500 for DQA1, approximately 580 for DPA1, and 450 to 480 for DPB1. Four or five DR-DQ haplotypes were handled as single units for association and clustering, since linkage in the cohort was strong. Across some 400 genotyped donors of the cohort, an average of about 250,000 unique TCR beta nucleotide sequences per donor were sequenced, and around 19% of those sequences were non-productive.

The sample holds a few counts of this clone. Its antigen specificity is not known. Qualities for individual bases were not recorded, and no much larger clone is one base off. The cohort comprised some 680 healthy bone marrow donors. At the time of sampling, all cohort members were nominally healthy, though unrecorded immune exposures were likely present. The donor was CMV seropositive and belonged to the group of more than 250 seropositive cohort members. Every donor gave a peripheral blood sample, and the peripheral blood mononuclear cells from that sample were used for TCR beta sequencing. Genomic DNA extraction from the blood cell samples was performed with the Qiagen DNeasy Blood Extraction Kit. V loses 2 bases, J loses 4 bases, and the germline ends lie 13 bases apart. Taken from cysteine to phenylalanine, the CDR3 has 15 residues. CDR3 DNA is the only sequence kept; it has 45 bases, read in frame from the first base. Reading the germline V gene gives CDR1 MGHRA and CDR2 YSYEKL.

Libraries were built with the immunoSEQ multiplex PCR assay. For the multiplex PCR, a mixture combining 60 forward primers for TCR Vbeta segments and 13 reverse primers for TCR Jbeta segments was used. The CDR3 region of rearranged TCR beta genes was amplified from genomic DNA by a multiplex PCR assay. On the Illumina HiSeq System, the amplified TCR beta libraries were sequenced as 87-base-pair reads. The published analysis was carried out like this. In a later analysis, some 80 million unique TCR beta chains were counted across the 500 to 850 repertoires, and roughly 11 million of these chains were shared by at least two donors. To remove PCR and sequencing errors, raw reads were error-corrected and collapsed into unique sequences using a nearest-neighbor algorithm that merged closely related sequences. CDR3 sequences were aligned to IMGT reference sequences to assign V, D and J gene segments. For a sequence to be retained, a match of at least six nucleotides to both a V gene segment and a J gene segment was required. A rearrangement counted as productive if the CDR3 had no stop codons and remained in frame with V and J, and every other rearrangement counted as non-productive. Following IMGT convention, CDR3 was defined as the stretch from the second conserved V-encoded cysteine to the conserved J-encoded phenylalanine. The earlier analysis of 587 of the donors excluded sequences that lacked an unambiguous match to a single V gene segment. An earlier analysis of some 610 of the donors called V segments functional above 56.7% productive rearrangements and segregating when the between-donor standard deviation exceeded 5%. A statistical classification framework was built to diagnose cytomegalovirus status from the catalog of TCR beta chain sequences. In a later analysis, V and J genes were assigned by comparing TCR nucleotide sequences against IMGT/GENE-DB human TR gene sequences. The TCRdist pipeline was used in a later analysis to assign CDR3 sequences and most-parsimonious VDJ recombination scenarios. In a later analysis, every TCR beta chain was defined by the combination of its CDR3 amino acid sequence and its V-gene family, and reads without a unique V-gene family were dropped. In a later analysis, 500 to 700 highly shared, low-generation-probability nucleotide sequences were removed to address suspected cross-contamination and a sequencing artifact. A later analysis calculated a clonal expansion index for each public chain from normalized within-repertoire ranks of inferred template counts. In a later analysis, generation probabilities were computed using a VDJ recombination model fitted to out-of-frame rearrangements, and the results were checked against IGoR. Hypergeometric tests were used in a later analysis to score TCR-TCR, TCR-HLA and TCR-CMV co-occurrence, with a repertoire-size bias correction applied to the TCR pairs. A later analysis estimated false discovery rates by permuting HLA or CMV assignments 20 times. A later analysis grouped co-occurring TCRs with DBSCAN, adding TCRdist sequence similarity when clustering within HLA-allele-positive subsets. Repertoires with fewer than 30,000 or more than 120,000 public chains, plus five repertoires with anomalous nucleotide sharing, were excluded from co-occurrence clustering. TCRdb stores this immuneACCESS table with in-frame sequences only. Part of the clones is absent; in the studies checked, under half of the shortfall reflects unresolved V genes, and no reason is known for the rest. From that table come the V and J calls and clone size; the DNA was used to work out D and trimming. Here the sample has 60,000 or so clones; about 75% occur a single time. The ten biggest clones cover roughly 23% of the sample.

Paper-wide results and their limitations: Sequencing depth was assumed to be roughly uniform across donors in the presence/absence analyses, though that assumption may not hold. The classifier was reported to diagnose cytomegalovirus status with high specificity and sensitivity in both the original and validation cohorts. Because counts were too low, some 17 rarely observed V segments, including chromosome 9 orphons, were left out of the earlier analysis of a few hundred of the donors. A few of the identified cytomegalovirus-associated TCR beta chains were confirmed in vitro to be specific for cytomegalovirus antigens. In a later genetic analysis, fewer N-insertions in productive TCRs were reported among donors in an Asian-associated ancestry cluster than the roughly 670-donor mean. According to a later analysis, most CMV-associated TCR beta chains appeared to be HLA-restricted, and the HLA associations seemed to be driven largely by CMV exposure. Strong co-occurrence of HLA alleles, especially DR and DQ, made assigning TCR associations to individual alleles difficult. Correlated functional status among segregating V segments might be attributable to linkage disequilibrium, but an unknown experimental factor could not be ruled out. Most TCR sequences were observed very rarely across donors, whereas some public TCRs were present in many individuals. A further reported finding was that TCR beta sequences accurately predicted the HLA-A and HLA-B alleles for most subjects in the first cohort. Some IMGT-functional V segments, including TRBV6-2 and TRBV6-3, could not be distinguished by the 87-base-pair reads and were therefore excluded. In a later analysis, TCR association rates were found to vary across HLA loci, with the most associated TCRs seen for DRB1 alleles and the fewest for HLA-C alleles. A cluster of highly shared sequence variants was judged likely to represent a technical artifact of the sequencing pipeline. This cohort had only TCR beta chains sequenced, and the lack of alpha or paired-chain data limited which features could be detected. A total of around 150 TCR beta chains were listed by the study as associated with cytomegalovirus. According to a later analysis, parvovirus B19, influenza, CMV and Epstein-Barr virus appeared linked to several top co-occurrence clusters. The authors suggested that the approach could potentially be generalized to other disease states and immunological phenotypes. A later analysis associated about 18,000 TCR beta sequences with specific HLA alleles at a false discovery rate of 0.05. CMV serostatus was the only immune exposure information available for the cohort. An association between a missense DCLRE1C variant and V-gene and J-gene trimming of TCR beta chains was found in a later genetic analysis and replicated in an independent cohort. Broadly in line with IMGT annotations, most TCR beta V segments showed up in productive rearrangements about 90% or about 30% of the time in an earlier analysis of a few hundred of the donors. Compared with equally common non-associated chains, HLA-associated TCR beta chains in a later analysis were more clonally expanded and had lower generation probabilities. Because some donors lacked HLA typing at each locus, the association tests relied only on the typed subset.

The chain is made from TRBV4-1 and TRBJ2-3; TRBD2 is perhaps the D gene, given 7 matching bases. The TCR sequence derives from a woman in her thirties or forties in good health and CMV-seropositive. Sequencing was performed on PBMCs. Here the CDR3 is given as CASSQWGGRADTQYF. The nucleotides read TGCGCCAGCAGCCAATGGGGGGGGCGGGCAGATACGCAGTATTTT.